The 27 T cell receptor beta chains below come from one sample, sequenced in a study of blood T cells in healthy people across ages. Primed by a sample-barcoded 5' primer and a J-beta primer mix, a second PCR proceeded for about 6 to 11 cycles. MiXCR was run by TCRdb on the 5' RACE reads, yielding one entry per CDR3 protein. Here the sample spans 1.2 million to 1.5 million distinct CDR3 sequences, 42% being singletons. The sample taken for sequencing was blood. These receptors were taken from a woman between 18 and 29 years old in good health.

There are many counts of this clonotype. The chain is built from TRBV12-3 or TRBV12-4 and TRBJ2-7; no clear D gene. V lost 6 bases and J 4 bases, leaving 25 bases between the germline ends. CDR3 size: 17 residues. CDR3 sequence reads: CASRPAPSEKSGYEQYF. The CDR3 DNA sequence: TGTGCCAGCAGACCTGCGCCATCGGAGAAATCTGGGTACGAGCAGTACTTC.

The chain combines TRBV2 with TRBJ1-2, with 10 bases aligning to TRBD1. The CDR3 contains 12 residues. Germline V gene sequence: CDR1 SNHLY, CDR2 FYNNEI. With V trimmed by 10 bases and J by 6 bases, 5 bases remained unmatched. The CDR3 region has the DNA TGTGCCACAAGGACAGGGGGAGATGGCTACACCTTC. Its translation is CATRTGGDGYTF.

The chain recombines TRBV27 with TRBJ1-3, with D tentatively TRBD1 (6 bases). CDR1 and CDR2 (germline): MNHEY, SMNVEV (reference sequence). This CDR3 has 16 amino acids. Deletions cut 0 bases from V and 2 bases from J, with 11 bases between. The CDR3: CASSLSPRTAGNTIYF. The CDR3 DNA reads as TGTGCCAGCAGTTTATCGCCCCGGACAGCTGGAAACACCATATATTTT.

This rearrangement joins TRBV6-5 to TRBJ2-7; no clear D gene. CDR1 is MNHEY and CDR2 is SVGAGI in the germline V gene. The CDR3 length is 16 residues. V lost 0 bases and J lost 0, with 12 bases in between. Here the CDR3 reads CASSYSIPGSSYEQYF. CDR3 DNA sequence: TGTGCCAGCAGTTACTCGATACCGGGTAGCTCCTACGAGCAGTACTTC.

This clonotype was detected a few times. The rearrangement uses TRBV3-1 and TRBJ1-5; D is perhaps TRBD1 (6 bases). Germline CDR1 reads LGHDT; CDR2 reads YNNKEL (reference sequence). The CDR3 totals 14 residues. Trimming removed 5 bases at V and 1 base at J, with 9 bases between. This CDR3 reads CASSYQGSNQPQHF. CDR3 nucleotides: TGTGCCAGCAGCTACCAGGGGAGCAATCAGCCCCAGCATTTT.

This clonotype was seen a handful of times. The chain combines TRBV28 with TRBJ1-2; the D is unclear. The V gene lost 6 bases and the J gene lost 4 bases, with 12 bases spanning the gap. In germline, CDR1 is MDHEN, CDR2 SYDVKM. The CDR3 is 13 amino acids. The CDR3 here is CASSTDPPYGYTF. The CDR3, as DNA: TGTGCCAGCAGCACAGACCCCCCCTATGGCTACACCTTC.

The table lists this clonotype with a few counts. The V call is TRBV20-1, the J call TRBJ2-7; no clear D. The CDR3 consists of 15 residues. The germline V gene encodes CDR1 DFQATT and CDR2 SNEGSKA (reference sequence). The V and J ends lost 3 bases and 3 bases respectively, with 18 bases between them. DNA for the CDR3: TGCAGTGCTAGGGACCTTGACAAACCGATCTACGAGCAGTACTTC. This encodes CSARDLDKPIYEQYF.

V usage is TRBV9 and J usage is TRBJ1-3; D is unresolved. The V end was cut by 0 bases, the J end by 2 bases, with 9 bases between. Germline V gene data show CDR1 as SGDLS and CDR2 as YYNGEE. This CDR3 has 15 residues. This CDR3 reads CASSVEVGTGNTIYF. Written as DNA, the CDR3 is TGTGCCAGCAGCGTAGAAGTGGGTACTGGAAACACCATATATTTT.

The CDR3, as DNA: TGTGCCAGCAGCCCGCAGGGTTCGTACCAAGAGACCCAGTACTTC. The encoded protein is CASSPQGSYQETQYF. The chain uses TRBV6-5 and TRBJ2-5; TRBD1 might be the D (5 bases). V dropped 6 bases and J dropped 0 bases, with 14 bases sitting between them. Germline CDR1 is MNHEY and CDR2 is SVGAGI. The CDR3 extends over 15 amino acids.

This clonotype was detected a few times. The rearrangement uses TRBV12-3 or TRBV12-4 and TRBJ2-7; TRBD1 agrees at 9 bases. CDR3 size: 15 residues. J gave up 3 bases and V 3 bases, and 6 bases lay outside the gene matches. CDR3 amino acids: CASSFEAGQGYEQYF. The CDR3 region has the DNA TGTGCCAGCAGTTTTGAGGCGGGACAGGGCTACGAGCAGTACTTC.

This clonotype has more than one count but fewer than ten. This sequence joins TRBV5-1 and TRBJ1-1; D call uncertain. Trimming took 4 bases from V and 7 from J, leaving 11 bases between them. The CDR3 totals 12 residues. Germline CDR1 reads SGHRS; CDR2 reads YFSETQ. The CDR3 reads CASSVLRGEAFF. CDR3 in DNA: TGCGCCAGCAGCGTGCTCCGGGGTGAAGCTTTCTTT.

DNA of the CDR3: TGTGCCAGCTCTAAACGACAACCCACAGGGTGGGGGGATCAGCCCCAGCATTTT. This codes for CASSKRQPTGWGDQPQHF. This rearrangement joins TRBV12-3 or TRBV12-4 to TRBJ1-5; weak D call: TRBD1 (6 bases). V was trimmed by 8 bases and J by 5 bases, leaving 28 bases between them. This CDR3 is built from 18 residues.

This clonotype was found a few times. The chain has TRBV12-3 or TRBV12-4 and TRBJ2-7; D gene unclear. The V and J ends lost 5 bases and 7 bases respectively, with 12 bases between them. The CDR3 loop spans 12 amino acids. CDR3 sequence: CASSPGRGEQYF. The CDR3 coding sequence is TGTGCCAGCAGTCCCGGCCGCGGAGAGCAGTACTTC.

This clonotype was seen a few times. The chain joins TRBV20-1 to TRBJ2-3, with D maybe TRBD2 (6 bases). The germline V gene has CDR1 DFQATT and CDR2 SNEGSKA (reference sequence). This CDR3 has 14 amino acids. DNA of the CDR3: TGCAGCCCTTTAGGGCGGGGCAGCACAGATACGCAGTATTTT. Translated, it gives CSPLGRGSTDTQYF.

The V and J genes are TRBV20-1 and TRBJ2-7; the match to TRBD2 covers 7 bases. V shed 2 bases, J shed 2 bases, and the junction held 3 bases outside the gene matches. The CDR3 is 13 residues long. Germline lookup yields CDR1 DFQATT and CDR2 SNEGSKA (reference sequence). As DNA, the CDR3 is TGCAGTGCTAGACCCAGCGGGACCTACGAGCAGTACTTC. The encoded protein is CSARPSGTYEQYF.

This clonotype was counted a few times. The chain is built from TRBV3-1 and TRBJ2-1; 11 positions match TRBD2. Germline-derived CDR1 and CDR2 are LGHDT and YNNKEL (reference sequence). The CDR3 is 15 residues long. J was trimmed by 8 bases and V by 5 bases; bases with no gene match: 8. CDR3 residues: CASSFSGGAWYEQFF. The CDR3, as DNA: TGTGCCAGCAGCTTTAGCGGGGGGGCCTGGTATGAGCAGTTCTTC.

This chain links TRBV7-9 with TRBJ2-1; 7 bases match TRBD1. The DNA end favors TRBJ2-7, so the J call may be wrong. This CDR3 comprises 16 residues. Per germline, CDR1 SEHNR and CDR2 FQNEAQ (reference sequence). The CDR3 DNA reads as TGTGCCAGCAGCACGCATCGGGACAGAACTTACAATGAGCAGTACTTC. This codes for CASSTHRDRTYNEQYF.

This chain connects TRBV29-1 to TRBJ1-4, with D tentatively TRBD1 (5 bases). The V gene lost 7 bases and the J gene lost 5 bases, with 11 bases spanning the gap. The germline V gene has CDR1 SQVTM and CDR2 ANQGSEA. The CDR3 contains 12 residues. The CDR3 nucleotides read TGCAGCGCACTTGGGGGAAATGAAAAACTGTTTTTT. It translates to CSALGGNEKLFF.

V is TRBV20-1 and J is TRBJ1-4; maybe TRBD1 (5 bases). V was shortened by 3 bases and J by 1 base, with 18 bases between the two germline ends. The germline gives CDR1 DFQATT, CDR2 SNEGSKA (reference sequence). This CDR3 is built from 17 residues. The CDR3 DNA reads TGCAGTGCTAGCGATCCAAGAGGGGTACAAACTAATGAAAAACTGTTTTTT. Translating it yields CSASDPRGVQTNEKLFF.

V usage is TRBV27 and J usage is TRBJ2-1; the D is unclear. Trimming shortened V by 4 bases and J by 8 bases, and 24 bases separated the two germline ends. The germline gives CDR1 MNHEY, CDR2 SMNVEV (reference sequence). The CDR3 is 17 amino acids. The CDR3 DNA follows: TGTGCCAGCAGTTCCCCCGGGTCGGCGGCCGAGTGGGATGAGCAGTTCTTC. Its translation: CASSSPGSAAEWDEQFF.

In this sample, this clonotype turned up a few times. The CDR3 sequence: CASRRQTGSNEKLFF. Here the CDR3 DNA reads TGCGCCAGCAGGCGACAGACAGGGTCTAATGAAAAACTGTTTTTT. This chain connects TRBV5-1 to TRBJ1-4; 7 bases match TRBD1. CDR1 and CDR2 from the germline V gene are SGHRS and YFSETQ. V was clipped by 5 bases and J by 3 bases; unmatched bases: 7. The CDR3 has 15 amino acids.

The chain has TRBV7-2 and TRBJ2-2; D may be TRBD2 (6 bases). Germline lookup yields CDR1 SGHTA and CDR2 FQGNSA. V lost 7 bases and J 6 bases, leaving 12 bases between the germline ends. The length of the CDR3 is 13 residues. DNA of the CDR3: TGTGCCAGCAAGCGGGTTGTGTCCGGGGAGCTGTTTTTT. It codes for CASKRVVSGELFF.

V gene TRBV6-6 combines with J gene TRBJ2-2; weak D call: TRBD2 (7 bases). Germline V gene data show CDR1 as MNHNY and CDR2 as SVGAGI (reference sequence). The CDR3 runs to 16 residues. Trimming cost V 8 bases and J 2 bases, with 18 bases left between them. CDR3 loop: CASSPLWGGNTGELFF. DNA of the CDR3: TGTGCCAGCTCGCCCCTGTGGGGGGGCAACACCGGGGAGCTGTTTTTT.

This clonotype has a handful of counts. This rearrangement joins TRBV6-5 to TRBJ2-1, with D maybe TRBD1 (6 bases). The CDR3 has 16 amino acids. Per germline, CDR1 MNHEY and CDR2 SVGAGI. V was shortened by 6 bases and J by 5 bases, with 20 bases between the two germline ends. This chain's CDR3 is CASSPVVPGDNNEQFF. DNA for the CDR3: TGTGCCAGCAGCCCCGTTGTCCCAGGGGATAACAATGAGCAGTTCTTC.

V gene TRBV21-1 combines with J gene TRBJ2-7; whether TRBD2, the table's D call, matches the DNA was not checked. TRBV21-1 is noted as a pseudogene. The CDR3 totals 15 residues. This CDR3 is CASSKEAGGAYEQYF. The CDR3 DNA reads TGTGCCAGCAGCAAAGAGGCTGGCGGGGCCTACGAGCAGTACTTC.

V gene TRBV7-9 combines with J gene TRBJ2-5; D possibly matches TRBD1 or TRBD2 (5 bases each). Looked up from germline, CDR1 is SEHNR and CDR2 is FQNEAQ (reference sequence). Deletions cut 5 bases from V and 11 bases from J, with 24 bases between. CDR3 length equals 15 residues. For the CDR3, the DNA is TGTGCCAGCAGCCCGCACGGGACCAATTGGAATGAGCAGTACTTC. Translation gives CASSPHGTNWNEQYF.

The chain joins TRBV29-1 to TRBJ1-1, with 12 bases aligning to TRBD1. CDR3 length: 16 residues. Trimming at V came to 6 bases and at J to 4 bases, leaving 12 bases not matched to a gene. The germline V gene encodes CDR1 SQVTM and CDR2 ANQGSEA. The chain's CDR3 is CSVGPGTGGRGTEAFF. CDR3 nucleotides: TGCAGCGTGGGTCCCGGGACAGGGGGCCGGGGCACTGAAGCTTTCTTT.